The text below deals with one T cell receptor (beta chain). From the RT-PCR reads, TCRdb called clonotypes with MiXCR, one entry per CDR3 protein. In the table there are hundreds of thousands of distinct CDR3 sequences, around an eighth of which are singletons. The data were obtained in a study of patients and donors after allogeneic stem cell transplantation. Sample: blood, either unsorted or a sorted T cell fraction (not recorded which). The sequence was collected from a human donor who was either an allogeneic HSCT recipient or a stem cell or donor lymphocyte infusion donor (not recorded which). It is not recorded whose cells these are; they may come from a transplant donor.

The chain's CDR3 is CSARDGPVGGYTF. The CDR3 DNA reads TGCAGTGCTAGAGATGGCCCTGTGGGGGGCTACACCTTC. J is TRBJ1-2 and V is TRBV20-1; D is ambiguous. The germline V gene has CDR1 DFQATT and CDR2 SNEGSKA (reference sequence). The CDR3 runs to 13 residues. Trimming left V 0 bases short and J 8 bases short, with 13 bases between.